This T cell receptor (beta chain) originates from a study of Ad26.COV2.S vaccination and SARS-CoV-2 variants. V was pared by 5 bases and J by 4 bases, with 6 bases of the junction left unmatched. Germline-derived CDR1 and CDR2 are SGHTA and FQGNSA. This CDR3 is built from 14 residues. This sample's treatment: approximately 18 received Ad26.COV2.S at low or high dose, single or two shots; five or six received placebo; per-sample allocation not given. Samples were taken on day 63 after the first vaccine or placebo injection. Using immunoSEQ multiplex PCR, the repertoire was profiled, and TCRdb retains in-frame clones only, with some absent. This repertoire shows hundreds of thousands of clones, around 90% found once; its top ten account for 3.4%.

The chain uses TRBV7-2 and TRBJ1-2, with 8 positions matching TRBD1. The sequence was collected from a person aged 18-65 years who received the Ad26.COV2.S COVID-19 vaccine or a placebo. The sequences come from peripheral blood, collected in a trial of Ad26.COV2.S vaccine versus placebo. DNA of the CDR3: TGTGCCAGCAGCCGGACAGGGATCGGCTATGGCTACACCTTC. Amino acid sequence: CASSRTGIGYGYTF.